One and the same sample provided the 15 T cell receptor beta chains below, sequenced in a study of cytotoxic CD8 clonotypes in ibrutinib-treated CLL. The protocol was immunoSEQ multiplex PCR, while the TCRdb copy is restricted to in-frame clones and leaves out a portion. The sample holds 100,000 to 150,000 clones; over 75% are singletons and the top ten take under 2.5%. Sequencing was performed on PBMCs, taken after 24 months of ibrutinib treatment. All receptors come from a human donor with chronic lymphocytic leukemia.

The rearrangement joins TRBV4-1 to TRBJ2-5; 14 bases are shared with TRBD2. Per the germline V gene, CDR1 is MGHRA and CDR2 is YSYEKL. The CDR3 loop spans 16 amino acids. V shed 4 bases and J 5 bases; nucleotides not matched to a gene: 6. The CDR3 nucleotides read TGCGCCAGCAGCCTAGGTGGGACTAGCGGGAGTGAGACCCAGTACTTC. It is translated as CASSLGGTSGSETQYF.

The chain is built from TRBV19 and TRBJ2-7; TRBD2 matches at 10 bases. Losses at the gene ends were 7 bases for V and 6 bases for J; bases not matched to a gene: 6. The germline CDR1 and CDR2 sequences are LNHDA and SQIVND (reference sequence). This CDR3 contains 13 residues. CDR3 residues: CASIEAGGREQYF. The CDR3 DNA follows: TGTGCCAGTATTGAAGCGGGGGGGCGCGAGCAGTACTTC. Together with reference TRBV19 and TRBJ2-7, the CDR3 gives the full variable domain: DGGITQSPKYLFRKEGQNVTLSCEQNLNHDAMYWYRQDPGQGLRLIYYSQIVNDFQKGDIAEGYSVSREKKESFPLTVTSAQKNPTAFYLCASIEAGGREQYFGPGTRLTVT.

Here the CDR3 DNA reads TGTGCCAGTAGTATGGATAGGGGAATGCCTTTCTTT. Translating gives CASSMDRGMPFF. The chain is built from TRBV19 and TRBJ1-1; tentatively, D is TRBD1 (5 bases). V gave up 3 bases and J gave up 12 bases, with 14 bases separating them. There are 12 residues in the CDR3. Germline lookup yields CDR1 LNHDA and CDR2 SQIVND (reference sequence).

The chain links TRBV7-2 to TRBJ2-1; 9 bases line up with TRBD2. Germline CDR1 SGHTA, CDR2 FQGNSA. Trimming took 1 base from V and 9 from J; bases not matched to a gene: 4. The CDR3 runs 14 residues. In DNA form, the CDR3 reads TGTGCCAGCAGCTTAGGTCTAGCGGGGACTGAGCAGTTCTTC. This encodes CASSLGLAGTEQFF.

The rearrangement links TRBV28 to TRBJ1-4; the match to TRBD1 covers 9 bases. The germline V gene encodes CDR1 MDHEN and CDR2 SYDVKM. The trim removed 6 bases at V and 0 bases at J, leaving 5 bases unmatched. The CDR3 sequence is 16 residues long. CDR3 region: CASSPDRGATNEKLFF. For the CDR3, the DNA is TGTGCCAGCAGCCCGGACAGGGGAGCAACTAATGAAAAACTGTTTTTT.

The gene calls are TRBV28 and TRBJ1-6; D is unclear. Trimming shortened V by 1 base and J by 5 bases, and 9 bases separated the two germline ends. Germline-derived CDR1 and CDR2 are MDHEN and SYDVKM. The CDR3 runs 15 residues. The CDR3 sequence: CASSLSWKNNSPLHF. In DNA, the CDR3 is TGTGCCAGCAGTTTATCTTGGAAAAATAATTCACCCCTCCACTTT.

The CDR3 region is CATLLGGRETQYF. CDR3 coding DNA: TGTGCCACCCTCCTGGGGGGAAGAGAGACCCAGTACTTC. The chain has TRBV6-6 and TRBJ2-5; the D gene is possibly TRBD2 (6 bases). CDR3 length: 13 amino acids. CDR1 and CDR2 (germline): MNHNY, SVGAGI (reference sequence). The ends were cut back, 10 bases at V and 4 bases at J, with 16 bases in the middle.

The CDR3 DNA reads as TGTGCCATCAGAGACGGTAAACTATATGGCTACACCTTC. This translates into CAIRDGKLYGYTF. The chain links TRBV10-3 to TRBJ1-2; D unclear. V lost 6 bases and J lost 5, with 13 bases in between. In germline, CDR1 is ENHRY, CDR2 SYGVKD. The CDR3 has 13 residues.

This chain joins TRBV5-1 and TRBJ1-5, with D unclear. V was shortened by 0 bases and J by 0 bases, with 19 bases between the two germline ends. This CDR3 is built from 19 residues. Germline V gene sequence: CDR1 SGHRS, CDR2 YFSETQ. As DNA, the CDR3 is TGCGCCAGCAGCTTGGCCCCCGCGGGCATAGAGTATAGCAATCAGCCCCAGCATTTT. Translating it yields CASSLAPAGIEYSNQPQHF.

The J gene is TRBJ1-3, the V gene TRBV28, with no clear D. Germline V CDR1 and CDR2: MDHEN, SYDVKM. The V end lost 7 bases, the J end lost 3 bases, and 13 bases lay between the germline ends. The CDR3 covers 14 residues. CDR3: CASTLPGVGNTIYF. CDR3 nucleotides: TGTGCCAGCACCCTGCCCGGGGTTGGAAACACCATATATTTT.

V gene TRBV7-8 combines with J gene TRBJ2-1; the D gene is possibly TRBD1 (6 bases). Germline lookup yields CDR1 SGHVS and CDR2 FQNEAQ. The CDR3 totals 14 residues. Trimming removed 4 bases from V and 8 bases from J, with 15 bases in between. The CDR3 loop is CASSSLKQGYEQFF. CDR3 coding DNA: TGTGCCAGCAGCTCCTTGAAACAGGGCTATGAGCAGTTCTTC.

V and J are TRBV10-3 and TRBJ2-2, with 8 bases fitting TRBD1. The CDR3 runs 13 residues. With 6 bases clipped from V and 5 bases from J, the junction kept 2 bases outside the gene matches. Germline V gene sequence: CDR1 ENHRY, CDR2 SYGVKD. The CDR3 region has the DNA TGTGCCATCAGAACAGGGGGAACCGGGGAGCTGTTTTTT. Protein product: CAIRTGGTGELFF.

The chain carries TRBV4-3 and TRBJ2-7; D might be TRBD1 (5 bases). This CDR3 has 17 residues. V lost 1 base and J 3 bases, leaving 19 bases between the germline ends. Germline assignment: CDR1 LGHNA and CDR2 YSLEER. Here the CDR3 DNA reads TGCGCCAGCAGCCAAGGGTTTGGGGCAGGGCGGCACTACGAGCAGTACTTC. Translated, it gives CASSQGFGAGRHYEQYF.

V is TRBV5-4 and J is TRBJ2-5, with D maybe TRBD2 (6 bases). The J call is uncertain, as TRBJ2-7 better fits the DNA end. Germline CDR1 SGHNT, CDR2 YYREEE (reference sequence). This CDR3 is built from 13 residues. CDR3 in DNA: TGTGCCAGCAGGGAGGGCCTATCTCGCGAGCAGTACTTC. It encodes CASREGLSREQYF.

The rearrangement links TRBV7-2 to TRBJ2-5, with 9 bases lining up with TRBD1. This CDR3 contains 16 residues. CDR1 and CDR2 from the germline V gene are SGHTA and FQGNSA. J was trimmed by 9 bases and V by 1 base; bases with no gene match: 12. The DNA of the CDR3 is TGTGCCAGCAGCTTAGACCCGACAGGGGGGATGGGGGCCCAGTACTTC. As protein: CASSLDPTGGMGAQYF.